This T cell receptor beta chain derives from a study of cytomegalovirus exposure and HLA in healthy donors. Primers for the PCR totalled 60 Vbeta and 13 Jbeta. The data were produced by immunoSEQ multiplex PCR, yet TCRdb's version contains in-frame clones alone and is incomplete. The sample carries around 120,000 clones, around 77% recorded once. Looked up from germline, CDR1 is SGHTA and CDR2 is FQGNSA. V lost 2 bases to trimming and J lost 0 bases, with 11 bases between them. The CDR3 is 16 residues long. This clone was observed a few times. This TCR was recovered from a woman in her 50s in good health and CMV-seronegative. J is TRBJ2-1 and V is TRBV7-2; tentatively, D is TRBD1 (5 bases). The sample was PBMCs. In DNA, the CDR3 is TGTGCCAGCAGCTTAAAAGGGGCCTACTCCTACAATGAGCAGTTCTTC. Protein: CASSLKGAYSYNEQFF.